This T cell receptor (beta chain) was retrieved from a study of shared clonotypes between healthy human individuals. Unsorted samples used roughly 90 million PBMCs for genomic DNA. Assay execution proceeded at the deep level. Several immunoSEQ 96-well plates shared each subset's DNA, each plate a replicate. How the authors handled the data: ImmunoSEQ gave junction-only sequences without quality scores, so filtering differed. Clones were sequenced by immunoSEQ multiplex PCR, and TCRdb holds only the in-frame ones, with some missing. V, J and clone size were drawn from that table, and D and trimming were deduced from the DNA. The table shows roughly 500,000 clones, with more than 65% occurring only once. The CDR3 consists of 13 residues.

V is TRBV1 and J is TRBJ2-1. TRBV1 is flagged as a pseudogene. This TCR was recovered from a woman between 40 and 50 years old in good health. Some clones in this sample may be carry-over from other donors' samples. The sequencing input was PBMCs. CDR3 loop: CTSSLPSCHEQFF. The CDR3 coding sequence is TGCACCAGCAGCCTCCCCTCATGCCATGAGCAGTTCTTC.